This record concerns one T cell receptor (beta chain) sequence. Its matching antigen is unknown. MiXCR, applied by TCRdb to the reads, yields one record per CDR3 protein. The sample has around 540,000 distinct CDR3 sequences; 33% are singletons. This CDR3 comprises 14 residues. The germline CDR1 and CDR2 sequences are SGHTA and FQGNSA. Between the trimmed V and J ends, which lost 5 bases and 10 bases, there was a span of 18 bases. These data come from a study of T cell repertoires in cytomegalovirus infection. Study-level information: A matching HLA type, together with CMV infection, was signaled by public TCR beta signatures. Study-wide results and limits: Summed public TCR beta family frequency identified CMV carriers bearing the relevant HLA. HLA-C-restricted, CMV-specific TCR beta clonotypes were dominant ex vivo.

The genes are TRBV7-2 and TRBJ2-1; TRBD1 is a possible D gene (6 bases). This TCR came from a human donor in good health (CMV status not recorded). Some clones in this sample may be carry-over from other donors' samples. The input for sequencing was cultured PBMCs, taken from culture after CMV antigen stimulation. CDR3 sequence: CASSPQQGPGEQFF. The CDR3 coding sequence is TGTGCCAGCAGCCCGCAACAGGGTCCGGGCGAGCAGTTCTTC.